A single T cell receptor (beta chain) is shown here with its context. Its binding antigen is unknown. It has no much larger one-base neighbor in the sample; base qualities were not kept. Reading from cysteine to phenylalanine, the CDR3 counts 15 amino acids. The kept DNA is CDR3 alone, 45 bases in frame from the first base. At the junction V is shortened by 5 bases and J by 5 bases; bases outside the gene matches: 10. Based on the germline V gene (reference sequence), the CDR1 and CDR2 sequences are MNHNY and SVGAGI. This sample is part of a study of control samples from healthy donors and cancer patients (dated by TCRdb to 2018 to 2021). The library was produced with the immunoSEQ multiplex PCR assay. TCRdb re-hosts the immuneACCESS table, in-frame sequences only. Its copies lack some clones; in the studies checked, an unresolved V gene accounts for under half of them, and the cause for the rest is not known. Within this sample are under 60,000 clones, with around 95% of them counted one time only. The top ten hold around 4% of the sample.

Sequencing used blood. The TCR comes from a man in his thirties or forties in good health. This sequence uses TRBV6-6 and TRBJ2-3; a stretch of 7 junction bases matches TRBD2. In nucleotide form, the sequence is TGTGCCAGCAGTCCATCGAAGGCTAGCGGAGATACGCAGTATTTT. Translation gives CASSPSKASGDTQYF.